This T cell receptor (beta chain) is drawn from a study of immune evolution from preneoplasia to lung adenocarcinoma. Study outcomes and limitations: T cell clonality was higher in KRAS-mutant than EGFR-mutant or wild-type nodules. Normal lung had highest clonality; later lesions appeared denser, more diverse. From normal lung to invasive adenocarcinoma, top clone frequencies appeared to decrease.

Germline V gives CDR1 MDHEN, CDR2 SYDVKM. The CDR3 is made up of 15 amino acids. V lost 5 bases to trimming and J lost 2 bases, with 15 bases between them. Histologic diagnosis was independently verified by two lung pathologists. A note on this clone: Antigen: not known.

TCRdb's copy holds only in-frame clones and misses some; the assay was immunoSEQ multiplex PCR. The table has around 16,000 clones, about 86% seen once. J is TRBJ1-2 and V is TRBV28; possibly TRBD1 for D (6 bases). Sequenced material: FFPE invasive lung adenocarcinoma tissue. This receptor was identified in a person aged 70 to 85 with invasive lung adenocarcinoma. The CDR3 loop is CASSPGPGANYGYTF. The CDR3 DNA is TGTGCCAGCAGTCCGGGGCCGGGGGCCAACTATGGCTACACCTTC.